Detailed here is one TCR beta chain. The sample originates from a study of identical twins. Trimming pared 6 bases from V and 0 bases from J, leaving 10 bases between. Germline V gene data show CDR1 as SGHRS and CDR2 as YFSETQ. The CDR3 runs 15 residues. MiXCR, applied by TCRdb to the 5' RACE reads, yields one record per CDR3 protein. The repertoire holds roughly 750,000 distinct CDR3 sequences, with around 20% as singletons. These data were also filed under a second study, of T cells expressing NK-cell markers. As that study records: Top CD8+ clonotypes included the dominant CD3+CD56+NKG2C+ clonotypes in six donors.

The sequence was obtained from a woman younger than 35 in good health. Specimen: PBMCs. The chain couples TRBV5-1 to TRBJ2-6, with a possible D match to TRBD1 (6 bases). Here the CDR3 reads CASKDSFSGANVLTF. The CDR3 nucleotides are TGCGCCAGCAAGGACAGCTTCTCTGGGGCCAACGTCCTGACTTTC.